Below, one TCR beta chain is given with its context. Ten or more counts support this clonotype. Its cognate antigen has yet to be identified. No base quality values were provided; no much bigger clone lies one nucleotide off. Explained via the paper, the time point label denotes: sample taken at primary tumor resection. Donors were approximately 72 patients with early-stage, untreated non-small cell lung cancer from the lung TRACERx cohort. Without any cell sorting, TCR sequencing was performed on whole RNA extracted either from tumor and nontumor lung tissue or from cryopreserved PBMC samples. Only patients for whom sufficient RNA was available from at least two tumor regions were selected for TCR sequencing. Before being selected, tumor and adjacent nontumor lung specimens were reviewed by a lung pathologist. CDR1 and CDR2 are drawn from the germline V gene: MNHEY, SVGEGT. A distance of 7 bases separates the germline ends of V and J, which lose 2 bases and 0 bases respectively. The CDR3 runs 15 residues from the cysteine to the phenylalanine. The retained sequence is limited to the CDR3, 45 bases, with the frame set at the first base.

Library preparation employed 5' RACE. The instrument given in TCRdb is NextSeq 500. The TCR library protocol attached a unique molecular identifier to each TCR cDNA molecule to allow correction of PCR and sequencing errors. The source study handled its data this way. Decombinator tools were used for TCR identification, UMI-based error correction and CDR3 extraction. TCRs above a frequency of 2 per 1,000, corresponding to the top 1% of the tumor frequency distribution, were defined as expanded. Expanded tumor TCRs statistically deemed absent (corrected P<0.05) from at least one tumor region were classed as regional, and all other expanded tumor TCRs were classed as ubiquitous. Each repertoire was subsampled 100 times to 5,000 TCRs, after which Renyi diversity was computed with the R vegan package. To build CDR3 similarity networks, amino acid triplet string-kernel similarity was used, and CDR3s were connected when their pairwise similarity was above 0.82. The public reads were run again by TCRdb, first through fastp at Q25 and then through MiXCR, and only productive beta chains were kept. Entries that share a CDR3 protein sequence are merged under the most common genes and DNA. These V and J calls derive from TCRdb rather than the authors' analysis. Recorded for this sample are about 100,000 distinct CDR3 sequences; nearly 4.5% of them occurred a single time. The ten biggest clones cover over 20% of the sample.

The sample belongs to a study of spatial heterogeneity in lung cancer (dated by TCRdb to the late 2010s). Looking at the study overall: More beta-chain than alpha-chain transcripts were consistently detected, likely reflecting higher beta-chain transcript abundance. Both alpha and beta chains were TCR-sequenced in around 230 tumor regions, about 69 matched nontumor lung samples and approximately 50 PBMC samples obtained at surgery. TCR transcript counts in tumor regions correlated strongly with a T cell transcriptional module score from matched bulk RNA-seq. TCR alpha and beta repertoires were quantitatively compared across multiple tumor regions, matched nontumor lung and blood in non-small cell lung cancer. In the raw uncorrected reads, each unique combination of TCR and UMI appeared more than ten times on average. Nonsynonymous mutation counts, determined by whole-exome sequencing of tumor tissue, were related to features of the TCR repertoire. The paper as a whole reports these results and caveats: Counts of ubiquitous and regional expanded TCRs were found to correlate with counts of ubiquitous and regional nonsynonymous mutations, respectively. TCR-seq coverage of tumor T cells was estimated at only around 6.7% for alpha chains and 12% to 15% for beta chains. The number of expanded intratumoral alpha and beta TCRs correlated with the tumor nonsynonymous mutation count. Additional single-cell paired TCR alpha and beta sequencing was considered necessary to confirm, at a functional level, the hypothesis that regional TCRs recognize regional mutations.

This receptor chain uses TRBV6-2 or TRBV6-3 and TRBJ1-4; the D gene lacks a confident call. The sequences come from lung tumor tissue, collected at surgery. The receptor was derived from a male donor with early-stage non-small cell lung cancer. The CDR3 amino acid sequence is: CASSYDRATNEKLFF. The DNA is as follows: TGTGCCAGCAGTTACGACCGGGCAACTAATGAAAAACTGTTTTTT.